The 17 T cell receptor beta chains listed next were all sequenced from one sample in a study of blood T cell repertoires in COVID-19. Assay: immunoSEQ multiplex PCR; the TCRdb copy retains only in-frame clones and omits some. The profile shows under 20,000 clones, roughly 81% of them singletons. The sequencing input was peripheral blood. These receptors came from a human donor with active COVID-19. The donor label of this sample is uncertain.

The genes are TRBV9 and TRBJ1-1; D uncertain. This CDR3 has 14 residues. V was cut by 0 bases and J by 7 bases, with 13 bases left in between. CDR1 is SGDLS and CDR2 is YYNGEE in the germline V gene. In DNA, the CDR3 is TGTGCCAGCAGCGTAGATCCGGGGTACGGTGAAGCTTTCTTT. Its translation: CASSVDPGYGEAFF.

V usage is TRBV6-2 or TRBV6-3 and J usage is TRBJ2-7; 11 bases map to TRBD1. After removal of 2 bases from V and 6 bases from J, the junction contained 6 bases not matched to a gene. CDR3 length: 15 residues. Germline values: CDR1 MNHEY, CDR2 SVGEGT. CDR3 sequence reads: CASSYPPDRGREQYF. The CDR3 DNA is TGTGCCAGCAGTTACCCCCCGGACAGGGGGCGCGAGCAGTACTTC.

V usage is TRBV5-6 and J usage is TRBJ2-1; possible D gene TRBD2, 6 bases. Germline assignment: CDR1 SGHDT and CDR2 YYEEEE. Trimming cost V 0 bases and J 9 bases, with 10 bases left between them. The CDR3 consists of 13 residues. In nucleotides, the CDR3 is TGTGCCAGCAGCTTGGCGGCGGGGAGTGAGCAGTTCTTC. Translating it yields CASSLAAGSEQFF.

The chain employs TRBV5-4 and TRBJ2-7, with 7 bases identical to TRBD2. CDR3 length: 15 residues. Germline V CDR1 and CDR2: SGHNT, YYREEE (reference sequence). V shed 4 bases and J 4 bases; nucleotides not matched to a gene: 11. The DNA of the CDR3 is TGTGCCAGCAGCACTATACTAGCGAGCCGTTACGAGCAGTACTTC. This translates into CASSTILASRYEQYF.

The rearrangement joins TRBV20-1 to TRBJ1-5; TRBD1 might be the D (6 bases). V lost 3 bases and J lost 6, with 24 bases in between. Germline CDR1 and CDR2: DFQATT and SNEGSKA (reference sequence). CDR3 size: 17 residues. The CDR3 DNA reads TGCAGTGCTAGTCTATACAGGTCCCAGGGGATCGGTCAGCCCCAGCATTTT. This sequence encodes CSASLYRSQGIGQPQHF.

The chain joins TRBV11-1 to TRBJ1-2; 9 bases fit TRBD1. Per germline, CDR1 SGHAT and CDR2 FQDESV (reference sequence). The CDR3 is 12 residues long. Trimming cost V 5 bases and J 8 bases; bases outside gene matches: 3. The CDR3 spells CASSQTGGGYTF. In DNA form, the CDR3 reads TGTGCCAGCAGCCAAACAGGGGGCGGCTACACCTTC.

J is TRBJ2-7 and V is TRBV7-6; the match to TRBD1 covers 9 bases. Germline V gene sequence: CDR1 SGHVS, CDR2 FNYEAQ. Unmatched junction bases numbered 15, after V lost 3 bases and J lost 6 bases. CDR3 length equals 17 residues. The CDR3 is CASSLGQGNGPRFEQYF. CDR3 coding DNA: TGTGCCAGCAGCTTGGGACAGGGTAACGGCCCTCGTTTCGAGCAGTACTTC.

In its sample, this clone is medium-sized. V gene TRBV2 combines with J gene TRBJ1-5; D not certain. Germline CDR1 reads SNHLY; CDR2 reads FYNNEI. V lost 5 bases and J 3 bases, leaving 8 bases between the germline ends. The CDR3 covers 13 residues. CDR3 protein: CASSFRSNQPQHF. CDR3 nucleotides: TGTGCCAGCAGTTTCAGATCCAATCAGCCCCAGCATTTT.

This clone has a single count. The chain links TRBV5-4 to TRBJ1-5; the D gene is possibly TRBD1 (6 bases). The germline V gene has CDR1 SGHNT and CDR2 YYREEE (reference sequence). Deletions cut 3 bases from V and 4 bases from J, with 11 bases between. The CDR3 sequence is 14 residues long. This CDR3 is CASSSQGPNQPQHF. The CDR3 bases are TGTGCCAGCAGCTCGCAGGGGCCTAATCAGCCCCAGCATTTT.

This chain connects TRBV5-4 to TRBJ2-1; TRBD1 matches at 9 bases. Looked up from germline, CDR1 is SGHNT and CDR2 is YYREEE (reference sequence). Unmatched junction bases numbered 13, after V lost 3 bases and J lost 6 bases. The CDR3 loop spans 17 amino acids. In DNA form, the CDR3 reads TGTGCCAGCAGCTATTTGAGCGGGACAGGGTCTGCCAATGAGCAGTTCTTC. It is translated as CASSYLSGTGSANEQFF.

The sample holds a few counts of this clone. The V gene is TRBV11-2, the J gene TRBJ2-1; D remains unclear. Germline-derived CDR1 and CDR2 are SGHAT and FQNNGV. V lost 5 bases and J lost 8, with 4 bases in between. The CDR3 has 10 residues. CDR3 region: CASSSDEQFF. CDR3 bases: TGTGCCAGCAGCAGCGATGAGCAGTTCTTC.

This clone was picked up one time. The J gene is TRBJ2-2, the V gene TRBV10-3, with 13 bases aligning to TRBD2. This CDR3 region has 17 residues. The germline CDR1 and CDR2 sequences are ENHRY and SYGVKD. V dropped 7 bases and J dropped 7; count of bases not matched to a gene: 12. The chain's CDR3 is CAITDQLAGGRGGELFF. Here the CDR3 DNA reads TGTGCCATCACCGATCAACTAGCGGGGGGGCGAGGCGGGGAGCTGTTTTTT.

The chain carries TRBV7-2 and TRBJ2-1, with D tentatively TRBD2 (7 bases). This CDR3 is 17 amino acids long. CDR1 is SGHTA, CDR2 FQGNSA, per germline. Trimming took off 0 bases at V and 2 bases at J, with 14 bases between the two ends. CDR3 coding DNA: TGTGCCAGCAGCTTAGCGCTTGGAGGGGGGGCCTACAATGAGCAGTTCTTC. This gives the protein CASSLALGGGAYNEQFF. The full variable domain, with the rest looked up from reference TRBV7-2 and TRBJ2-1, is GAGVSQSPSNKVTEKGKDVELRCDPISGHTALYWYRQSLGQGLEFLIYFQGNSAPDKSGLPSDRFSAERTGGSVSTLTIQRTQQEDSAVYLCASSLALGGGAYNEQFFGPGTRLTVL.

This chain connects TRBV2 to TRBJ1-5; D gene uncertain. This CDR3 is built from 15 residues. The germline gives CDR1 SNHLY, CDR2 FYNNEI. V was clipped by 6 bases and J by 1 base, with 13 bases between them. CDR3 amino acids: CASRGIAGSNQPQHF. CDR3 nucleotide sequence: TGTGCCAGCAGAGGTATCGCGGGGAGCAATCAGCCCCAGCATTTT.

The genes are TRBV9 and TRBJ1-2, with D tentatively TRBD1 (6 bases). This CDR3 is built from 13 residues. CDR1 is SGDLS and CDR2 is YYNGEE in the germline V gene. Trimming removed 0 bases from V and 8 bases from J, with 11 bases in between. CDR3 residues: CASSVAGQNGYTF. As DNA, the CDR3 is TGTGCCAGCAGCGTAGCGGGACAAAACGGCTACACCTTC.

The chain has TRBV11-2 and TRBJ2-1; TRBD1 matches 11 bases. Looked up from germline, CDR1 is SGHAT and CDR2 is FQNNGV. The CDR3 sequence is 16 residues long. The J segment lost 4 bases and the V segment lost 2 bases, leaving 4 bases of the junction unmatched. This chain's CDR3 is CASSLRDRGAYNEQFF. CDR3 DNA sequence: TGTGCCAGCAGCTTAAGGGACAGGGGGGCATACAATGAGCAGTTCTTC.

This CDR3 reads CASSQITGGGGNQPQHF. DNA for the CDR3: TGTGCCAGCAGCCAAATAACAGGGGGCGGAGGCAATCAGCCCCAGCATTTT. V usage is TRBV16 and J usage is TRBJ1-5; TRBD1 matches at 9 bases. This CDR3 has 17 residues. The germline V gene encodes CDR1 KGHSY and CDR2 FQNENV. V shed 2 bases and J 2 bases; nucleotides not matched to a gene: 7.